The entry below gives a single T cell receptor beta chain sequence along with its context. This record belongs to a study of blood T cell repertoires in COVID-19. Some clones are missing from TCRdb's copy, which holds only in-frame ones; the method was immunoSEQ multiplex PCR. The table lists 100,000 to 150,000 clones, around 80% of them singletons. The CDR3 contains 14 residues. The germline V gene has CDR1 SGDLS and CDR2 YYNGEE. V trimming: 1 base; J trimming: 5 bases; junction bases outside the gene matches: 6. The chain is built from TRBV9 and TRBJ2-7; 7 bases match TRBD1. The specimen was peripheral blood. The sequence was collected from a young man with COVID-19, enrolled during active disease. The CDR3 spells CASSVLGDSHEQYF. The CDR3 DNA reads TGTGCCAGCAGCGTACTGGGGGACAGCCACGAGCAGTACTTC.